Listed below are T cell receptor beta chains from one sample, sequenced in a study of T cells in Graves' hyperthyroidism and ophthalmopathy. TCRdb called the multiplex PCR reads again in MiXCR, with one record for every CDR3 protein. This sample yields about 96,000 distinct CDR3 sequences, of which over 50% are seen a single time; around 29% belongs to the top ten. The sample consisted of blood. The receptors stem from a middle-aged woman with Graves' hyperthyroidism. Both conserved end residues are part of each CDR3. Only some rows state a clone size, as once, few, many or a class for expanded clones.

clone_size | v_call | cdr3_aa
many | TRBV12-3/TRBV12-4 | CASIYSGTGVAEAFF
- | TRBV29-1 | CSAGQGSNYGYTF
- | TRBV7-9 | CASSSTGTGTYEQYF
- | TRBV7-2 | CASSLGMGVGEKLFF
many | TRBV30 | CAWGESQGNTEAFF
many | TRBV20-1 | CSASWLAEGYEQYF
- | TRBV20-1 | CSAKGQGGYGYTF
- | TRBV5-1 | CASSSQGDNQPQHF
- | TRBV7-2 | CASSQVGTGYYEQYF
few | TRBV6-6 | CASSDFAGSSYEQYF
few | TRBV7-2 | CASSVLGGYAYNSPLHF
many | TRBV5-1 | CASRQALVETQYF
many | TRBV5-1 | CASSFDSGDTGELFF
- | TRBV29-1 | CSVAGTGARAFF
- | TRBV5-1 | CASTSGTGPSTYEQYF
many | TRBV7-9 | CASSTPGQGGNQYF
- | TRBV2 | CASGTAEGRFGELFF
- | TRBV25-1 | CASGREETQYF